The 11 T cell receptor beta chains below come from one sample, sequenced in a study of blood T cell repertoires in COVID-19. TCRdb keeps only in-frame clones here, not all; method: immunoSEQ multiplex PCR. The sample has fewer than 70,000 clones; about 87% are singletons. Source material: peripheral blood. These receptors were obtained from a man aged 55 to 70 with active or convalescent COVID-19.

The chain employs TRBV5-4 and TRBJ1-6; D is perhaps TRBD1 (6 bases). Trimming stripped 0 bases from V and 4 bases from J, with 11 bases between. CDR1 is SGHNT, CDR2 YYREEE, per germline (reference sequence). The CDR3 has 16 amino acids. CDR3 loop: CASSLDGTHYNSPLHF. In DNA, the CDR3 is TGTGCCAGCAGCTTGGACGGGACACATTATAATTCACCCCTCCACTTT. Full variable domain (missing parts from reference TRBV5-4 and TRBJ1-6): ETGVTQSPTHLIKTRGQQVTLRCSSQSGHNTVSWYQQALGQGPQFIFQYYREEENGRGNFPPRFSGLQFPNYSSELNVNALELDDSALYLCASSLDGTHYNSPLHFGNGTRLTVT.

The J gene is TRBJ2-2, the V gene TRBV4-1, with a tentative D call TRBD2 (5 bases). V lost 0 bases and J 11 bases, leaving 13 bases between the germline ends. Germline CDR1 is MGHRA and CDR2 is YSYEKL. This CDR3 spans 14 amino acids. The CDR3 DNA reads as TGCGCCAGCAGCCAAGATCGGCCCCGGGGTGAGCTGTTTTTT. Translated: CASSQDRPRGELFF.

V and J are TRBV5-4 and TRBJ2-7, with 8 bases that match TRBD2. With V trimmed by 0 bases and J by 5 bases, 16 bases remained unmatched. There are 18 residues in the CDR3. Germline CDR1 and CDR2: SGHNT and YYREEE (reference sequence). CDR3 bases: TGTGCCAGCAGCTTGGTACGGGGGGGGAGTACGGGACCCGACGAGCAGTACTTC. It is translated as CASSLVRGGSTGPDEQYF.

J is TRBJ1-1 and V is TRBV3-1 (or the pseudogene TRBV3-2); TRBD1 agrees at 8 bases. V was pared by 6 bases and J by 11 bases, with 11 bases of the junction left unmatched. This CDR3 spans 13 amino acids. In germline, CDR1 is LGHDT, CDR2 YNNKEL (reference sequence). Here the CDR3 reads CASRAQGGHRAFF. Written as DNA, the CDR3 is TGTGCCAGCAGGGCACAGGGGGGGCATCGCGCTTTCTTT.

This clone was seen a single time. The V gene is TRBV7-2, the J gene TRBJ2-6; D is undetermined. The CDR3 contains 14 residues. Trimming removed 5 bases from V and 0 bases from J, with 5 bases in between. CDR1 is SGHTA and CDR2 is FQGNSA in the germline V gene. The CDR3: CASSLSSGANVLTF. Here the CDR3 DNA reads TGTGCCAGCAGCCTTAGCTCTGGGGCCAACGTCCTGACTTTC.

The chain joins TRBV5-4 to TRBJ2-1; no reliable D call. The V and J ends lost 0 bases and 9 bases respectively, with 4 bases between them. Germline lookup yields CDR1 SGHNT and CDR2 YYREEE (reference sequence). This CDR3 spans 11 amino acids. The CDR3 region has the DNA TGTGCCAGCAGCTTGGGTAGTGAGCAGTTCTTC. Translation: CASSLGSEQFF.

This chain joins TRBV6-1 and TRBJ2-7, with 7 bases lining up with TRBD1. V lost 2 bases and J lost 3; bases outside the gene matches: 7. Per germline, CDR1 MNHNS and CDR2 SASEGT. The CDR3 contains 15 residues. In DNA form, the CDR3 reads TGTGCCAGCAGTGAATATGTGACAGGGAGCTACGAGCAGTACTTC. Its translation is CASSEYVTGSYEQYF.

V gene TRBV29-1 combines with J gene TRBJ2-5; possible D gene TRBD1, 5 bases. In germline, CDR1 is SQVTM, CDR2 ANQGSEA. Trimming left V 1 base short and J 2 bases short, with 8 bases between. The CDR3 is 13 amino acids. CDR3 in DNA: TGCAGCGTTGAAGGGACAAATCAAGAGACCCAGTACTTC. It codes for CSVEGTNQETQYF.

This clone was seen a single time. The CDR3 reads CASSYRTGGTYEQYF. CDR3 DNA sequence: TGTGCCAGCAGTTACCGGACAGGGGGCACCTACGAGCAGTACTTC. The rearrangement uses TRBV6-5 and TRBJ2-7; 11 nucleotides align to TRBD1. After removal of 2 bases from V and 2 bases from J, the junction contained 2 bases not matched to a gene. Germline lookup yields CDR1 MNHEY and CDR2 SVGAGI. There are 15 residues in the CDR3.

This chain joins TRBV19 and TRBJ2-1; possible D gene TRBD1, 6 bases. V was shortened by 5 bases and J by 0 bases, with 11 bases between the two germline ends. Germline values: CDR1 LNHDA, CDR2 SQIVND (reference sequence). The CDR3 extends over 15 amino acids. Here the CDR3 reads CASSLGASSYNEQFF. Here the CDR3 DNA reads TGTGCCAGTAGTCTGGGGGCCAGCTCCTACAATGAGCAGTTCTTC.

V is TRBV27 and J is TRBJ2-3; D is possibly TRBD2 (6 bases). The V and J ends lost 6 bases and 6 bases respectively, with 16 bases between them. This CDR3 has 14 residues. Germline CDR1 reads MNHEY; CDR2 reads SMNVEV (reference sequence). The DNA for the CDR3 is TGTGCCAGCAGCCCGGCGGGACGCATCGATACGCAGTATTTT. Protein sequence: CASSPAGRIDTQYF.